A selection of T cell receptor beta chains follows, all from one sample in a study of beta chain features in type 1 diabetes. Repertoires were generated with immunoSEQ multiplex PCR, while TCRdb's copy carries only in-frame clones and drops some. This sample carries 23,000 or so clones, 55% to 70% of them seen once, and the ten largest clones take 4.2%. Input material: Tregs from blood. The receptor source for this set is a young man with type 1 diabetes. CDR3s include the opening cysteine and the closing phenylalanine or tryptophan. Fields, in order: J gene, V gene, clone size, D gene, CDR3 DNA, CDR3 protein. D genes are given only for firm matches. Size values are once, few and many counts, or a class for expanded clones, and some rows have none.

>TRBJ2-7|TRBV20-1|-|-
TGCAGTGCTATACGCGTCCACGAGCAGTACTTC
CSAIRVHEQYF
>TRBJ2-2|TRBV7-9|-|-
TGTGGTAGCAGCAGGGCGGCGGGGACCGTCGGGGAGCTGTTTTTT
CGSSRAAGTVGELFF
>TRBJ2-7|TRBV2|-|TRBD2
TGTGCCAGCACCGGGAGGGCATACGAGCAGTACTTC
CASTGRAYEQYF
>TRBJ2-3|TRBV7-9|-|TRBD1
TGTGCCAGCAGCTTAACTCAGGGGGCAGATACGCAGTATTTT
CASSLTQGADTQYF
>TRBJ2-7|TRBV6-5|-|-
TGTGCCAGCAGTTACGGGGGACAAGGTTACGAGCAGTGCTTC
CASSYGGQGYEQCF
>TRBJ2-2|TRBV6-1|few|-
TGTGCCAGCAGGCCGCACAGGGCCGGGGAGCTGTTTTTT
CASRPHRAGELFF
>TRBJ2-3|TRBV19|-|TRBD1
TGTGCCACCTCGTTTCGGACAGGGGGGCTCACAGATACGCAGTATTTT
CATSFRTGGLTDTQYF
>TRBJ1-2|TRBV7-9|-|-
TGTGCCAGCAGCCCGCCGGCGGGGAGCTATGGCTACACCTTC
CASSPPAGSYGYTF
>TRBJ2-5|TRBV7-9|once|TRBD1
TGTGCCAGCAGCTCCTACGGTGACAGGGACAGAAGGGAGCAAGAGACCCAGTACTTC
CASSSYGDRDRREQETQYF
>TRBJ1-1|TRBV7-2|-|TRBD1
TGTGCCAGCAGCCGGACAGGGGGGGGCACTGAAGCTTTCTTT
CASSRTGGGTEAFF
>TRBJ2-3|TRBV5-1|-|TRBD1
TGCGCCAGCAGCGAATCCGGGACAGGGGTGGATACGCAGTATTTT
CASSESGTGVDTQYF
>TRBJ2-7|TRBV5-1|-|TRBD1
TGCGCCAGCGCTTGGACAGGCACCTACGAGCAGTACTTC
CASAWTGTYEQYF
>TRBJ1-5|TRBV6-4|-|TRBD1
TGTGCCAGCAGTTTCCGGGACAGGGAATATAGCAATCAGCCCCAGCATTTT
CASSFRDREYSNQPQHF
>TRBJ2-3|TRBV29-1|few|TRBD2
TGCAGCGTTGAACGCACTAGCGGAGGCACAGATACGCAGTATTTT
CSVERTSGGTDTQYF
>TRBJ2-1|TRBV2|-|-
TGTGCCAGCAGGGAGGGGGAGGGGTACAATGAGCAGTTCTTC
CASREGEGYNEQFF
>TRBJ2-2|TRBV5-1|-|-
TGCGCCAGCAGCTTGTCACCAGTAACGAACACCGGGGAGCTGTTTTTT
CASSLSPVTNTGELFF
>TRBJ2-7|TRBV7-9|-|-
TGTGCCAGCAGCTTAGGTCAGGGGGGTCGCGAGCAGTACTTC
CASSLGQGGREQYF
>TRBJ1-5|TRBV28|-|-
TGTGCCAGCCTGCGGATGGGGGGGCGGTCGAATCAGCCCCAGCATTTT
CASLRMGGRSNQPQHF
>TRBJ2-7|TRBV6-5|-|TRBD1
TGTGCCAGCAGACCCTGGACAGGGACCTCCTACGAGCAGTACTTC
CASRPWTGTSYEQYF
>TRBJ2-4|TRBV29-1|-|-
TGCAGCGTTGACTGGGGAGACATTCAGTACTTC
CSVDWGDIQYF
>TRBJ2-5|TRBV29-1|-|TRBD1
TGCAGCGTTGAAGTCTGGGACAGGGGCGTGGAAGAGACCCAGTACTTC
CSVEVWDRGVEETQYF
>TRBJ1-3|TRBV7-2|-|-
TGTGCCAGCAGCTCTTATAGAAGCGGAAACACCATATATTTT
CASSSYRSGNTIYF
>TRBJ2-3|TRBV10-3|-|-
TGTGCCATCAGTGGAGGCCCAAGCACAGATACGCAGTATTTT
CAISGGPSTDTQYF
>TRBJ2-7|TRBV7-2|-|TRBD2
TGTGCCAGCAGCTTTGCGTCTAGCGGGACCTACGAGCAGTACTTC
CASSFASSGTYEQYF
>TRBJ2-1|TRBV7-9|few|-
TGTGCCAGCAGCTTAAGGGGACTTCCGACCTACAATGAGCAGTTCTTC
CASSLRGLPTYNEQFF
>TRBJ1-1|TRBV11-2|-|-
TGTGCCAGCAGTTACGGGAAAGAAGCTTTCTTT
CASSYGKEAFF
>TRBJ2-5|TRBV5-1|-|TRBD1
TGCGCCAGCAGCAGAGGAGACAGGGGGAAAGAGACCCAGTACTTC
CASSRGDRGKETQYF
>TRBJ1-3|TRBV30|-|-
TGTGCCTGGACCGGCAAGCGGAACACCATATATTTT
CAWTGKRNTIYF
>TRBJ2-3|TRBV5-1|-|-
TGCGCCAGCAGCTTGGGGGGACTCACAATAGATACGCAGTATTTT
CASSLGGLTIDTQYF
>TRBJ2-1|TRBV4-2|-|TRBD2
TGTGCCAGCAGCCAAGGTTTGAGGGGCGGGGGCAATGAGCAGTTCTTC
CASSQGLRGGGNEQFF
>TRBJ1-1|TRBV29-1|-|-
TGCAGCGCCGTATTCAAAAAGCAGAACACTGAAGCTTTCTTT
CSAVFKKQNTEAFF
>TRBJ1-4|TRBV28|few|-
TGTGCCAGCACTACTGGGGCGATCAATGAAAAACTGTTTTTT
CASTTGAINEKLFF
>TRBJ2-1|TRBV10-3|-|-
TGTGCCATCAGTGAGAGGACGAACAGGGTGGGTGAGCAGTTCTTC
CAISERTNRVGEQFF
>TRBJ2-3|TRBV5-6|-|TRBD1
TGTGCCGGACAGGGGAATGGAGATACGCAGTATTTT
CAGQGNGDTQYF
>TRBJ2-1|TRBV7-2|-|TRBD1
TGTGCCAGCAGCCGGACAGGGCCCCCTGAGCAGTTCTTC
CASSRTGPPEQFF
>TRBJ1-2|TRBV30|-|-
TGTGCCTGGAGTGTACCCGAGGCACCTCACACCTTC
CAWSVPEAPHTF
>TRBJ2-3|TRBV7-8|-|TRBD1
TGTGCCAGCAGCCTCGGACAGGGGGCCCCAGATACGCAGTATTTT
CASSLGQGAPDTQYF
>TRBJ2-7|TRBV5-1|-|-
TGCGCCAGCAGCTTGGGTGGCGGGTTCTACGAGCAGTACTTC
CASSLGGGFYEQYF
>TRBJ2-3|TRBV5-4|few|TRBD2
TGTGCCAGCAGCGCGGGACTAGCGGGAGTGACTAGCACAGATACGCAGTATTTT
CASSAGLAGVTSTDTQYF
>TRBJ2-1|TRBV27|-|-
TGTGCCAGCAGAATGGGGCAGGGGATAGTCTATGAGCAGTTCTTC
CASRMGQGIVYEQFF
>TRBJ2-3|TRBV7-8|-|TRBD2
TGTGCCAGCAGCTCTAGCGGGGGACCTACAGATACGCAGTATTTT
CASSSSGGPTDTQYF
>TRBJ2-1|TRBV5-4|-|TRBD2
TGTGCCAGCAGCCGCCGACTAGCGGGACACTCCTACAATGAGCAGTTCTTC
CASSRRLAGHSYNEQFF
>TRBJ2-4|TRBV5-1|-|TRBD1
TGCGCCAGCAGCTTGGACAGGGGAAAAAACATTCAGTACTTC
CASSLDRGKNIQYF
>TRBJ2-7|TRBV7-2|-|-
TGTGCCAGCAGCTTACTGGACTTCACCTACGAGCAGTACTTC
CASSLLDFTYEQYF
>TRBJ1-4|TRBV28|few|-
TGTGCCAGCAACCCTCAGGGGCCCATCGAAAAACTGTTTTTT
CASNPQGPIEKLFF
>TRBJ2-7|TRBV6-6|-|-
TGTGCCAGCAGTACGCGACAGCCACCGCTCTACGAGCAGTACTTC
CASSTRQPPLYEQYF
>TRBJ2-2|TRBV2|-|-
TGTGCCAGCAGTGACAGGGTGGGGAACACCGGGGAGCTGTTTTTT
CASSDRVGNTGELFF
>TRBJ2-7|TRBV6-6|-|TRBD1
TGTGCCAGGGGGACAGGGGCCTACGAGCAGTACTTC
CARGTGAYEQYF
>TRBJ2-7|TRBV7-2|once|-
TGCGCCAGCAGCTTAGGGGGCGGGAGGCTCGGCGAGCAGTACTTC
CASSLGGGRLGEQYF
>TRBJ2-3|TRBV18|-|-
TGTGCCAGCTCACTCAGGACAGATACGCAGTATTTT
CASSLRTDTQYF
>TRBJ1-1|TRBV7-9|-|-
TGTGCCAGCAGTTCACTGGCGGGGAGTGGTGCTTTCTTT
CASSSLAGSGAFF
>TRBJ1-1|TRBV7-9|once|-
TGTGCCAGCAGTCCCCGAAGTTACATCGACACTGAAGCTTTCTTT
CASSPRSYIDTEAFF
>TRBJ2-1|TRBV28|-|-
TGTGCCAGCAACGGGATATCCTACAATGAGCAGTTCTTC
CASNGISYNEQFF